Shown below are 14 T cell receptor beta chains from a single sample sequenced in a study of shared clonotypes between healthy human individuals (TCRdb year 2020). Libraries were built with the immunoSEQ multiplex PCR assay. TCRdb provides this immuneACCESS table in a form limited to in-frame rearrangements. Some clones are lacking; in checked studies, under half of them reflect an unresolved V gene, and why the rest are absent is not known. The sample table shows roughly 2 million clones, and nearly 97% are seen once. 0.1% to 0.15% of the sample goes to the ten largest clones. Sequencing input: naive CD4+ T cells sorted from blood. The label giving this sample's cell subset or site can be read as: CD45RA+ positively selected. The source is a man younger than 35 in good health.

The J gene is TRBJ2-5, the V gene TRBV30; D remains ambiguous. The V and J ends lost 2 bases and 4 bases respectively, with 5 bases between them. Germline V gene data show CDR1 as GTSNPN and CDR2 as SVGIG (reference sequence). CDR3 length equals 11 residues. CDR3 residues: CAWSFGETQYF. CDR3 DNA sequence: TGTGCCTGGAGTTTCGGAGAGACCCAGTACTTC.

CDR3 in amino acids: CASSRLNEQFF. In DNA form, the CDR3 reads TGTGCCAGCAGCCGGCTCAATGAGCAGTTCTTC. The V and J genes are TRBV7-8 and TRBJ2-1, with D unresolved. Germline assignment: CDR1 SGHVS and CDR2 FQNEAQ. V was cut by 5 bases and J by 6 bases, with 5 bases left in between. CDR3 length equals 11 residues.

The CDR3 sequence is CASSNRANTGELFF. CDR3 bases: TGTGCCAGTAGTAACAGGGCGAACACCGGGGAGCTGTTTTTT. The chain is built from TRBV19 and TRBJ2-2, with TRBD1 as a possible D gene (6 bases). The CDR3 covers 14 residues. Germline V lookup: CDR1 LNHDA, CDR2 SQIVND (reference sequence). Trimming left V 4 bases short and J 0 bases short, with 6 bases between.

The CDR3 loop reads CAWSQGPEQYF. The DNA of the CDR3 is TGTGCCTGGAGTCAGGGTCCCGAGCAGTACTTC. V usage is TRBV30 and J usage is TRBJ2-7, with D possibly TRBD1 on 5 matching bases. Trimming cost V 2 bases and J 6 bases, with 8 bases left between them. This CDR3 is built from 11 residues. Per germline, CDR1 GTSNPN and CDR2 SVGIG (reference sequence).

This clone was recorded once. The chain couples TRBV25-1 to TRBJ2-4, with D tentatively TRBD1 or TRBD2 (6 bases each). Trimming pared 11 bases from V and 2 bases from J, leaving 16 bases between. The germline V gene has CDR1 MGHDK and CDR2 SYGVNS. The CDR3 extends over 14 amino acids. CDR3 sequence reads: CAEGGDVSKNIQYF. In nucleotides, the CDR3 is TGTGCCGAGGGGGGAGATGTTTCCAAAAACATTCAGTACTTC.

The chain combines TRBV6-5 with TRBJ1-1; D is ambiguous. Germline values: CDR1 MNHEY, CDR2 SVGAGI. The V and J ends lost 2 bases and 11 bases respectively, with 9 bases between them. There are 11 residues in the CDR3. The DNA for the CDR3 is TGTGCCAGCAGTTACGAGGGTTGGGCTTTCTTT. The encoded protein is CASSYEGWAFF.

The table lists this clone with a count of one. This chain joins TRBV30 and TRBJ2-1; TRBD1 aligns across 11 bases. This CDR3 contains 19 residues. V was pared by 0 bases and J by 3 bases, with 13 bases of the junction left unmatched. Germline V gene sequence: CDR1 GTSNPN, CDR2 SVGIG (reference sequence). DNA for the CDR3: TGTGCCTGGAGTGTACGGTATCGTCTCGGGACAGGGGGCTACAATGAGCAGTTCTTC. Amino acids: CAWSVRYRLGTGGYNEQFF.

This sequence joins TRBV7-3 and TRBJ1-1; D not certain. Germline values: CDR1 SGHTA, CDR2 FQGTGA. The CDR3 totals 13 residues. Trimming removed 1 base at V and 7 bases at J, with 10 bases between. The CDR3 sequence: CASSLSRASEAFF. The CDR3 DNA sequence: TGTGCCAGCAGCTTAAGTAGGGCTAGTGAAGCTTTCTTT. Complete variable domain (other parts from reference TRBV7-3 and TRBJ1-1): GAGVSQTPSNKVTEKGKYVELRCDPISGHTALYWYRQSLGQGPEFLIYFQGTGAADDSGLPNDRFFAVRPEGSVSTLKIQRTERGDSAVYLCASSLSRASEAFFGQGTRLTVV.

The chain combines TRBV28 with TRBJ1-3; maybe TRBD1 (5 bases). Between the trimmed V and J ends, which lost 8 bases and 0 bases, there was a span of 11 bases. The germline gives CDR1 MDHEN, CDR2 SYDVKM. The CDR3 runs to 14 residues. For the CDR3, the DNA is TGTGCCAGCCTGACAGATCTCTCTGGAAACACCATATATTTT. This translates into CASLTDLSGNTIYF.

The chain combines TRBV18 with TRBJ1-1; the D gene is possibly TRBD1 (6 bases). Trimming cost V 3 bases and J 4 bases, with 18 bases left between them. The CDR3 runs to 16 residues. In germline, CDR1 is KGHSH, CDR2 LQKENI. The CDR3: CASSPYSQGGRTEAFF. The CDR3 DNA follows: TGTGCCAGCTCACCCTACTCACAGGGAGGACGCACTGAAGCTTTCTTT. Variable domain in full (rest from reference TRBV18 and TRBJ1-1): NAGVMQNPRHLVRRRGQEARLRCSPMKGHSHVYWYRQLPEEGLKFMVYLQKENIIDESGMPKERFSAEFPKEGPSILRIQQVVRGDSAAYFCASSPYSQGGRTEAFFGQGTRLTVV.

The chain links TRBV6-1 to TRBJ2-1; D may be TRBD1 (5 bases). Germline CDR1 is MNHNS and CDR2 is SASEGT. The V end lost 4 bases, the J end lost 4 bases, and 17 bases lay between the germline ends. The CDR3 runs to 16 residues. The chain's CDR3 is CASSADLVGAYNEQFF. Written as DNA, the CDR3 is TGTGCCAGCAGTGCCGACCTAGTAGGGGCATACAATGAGCAGTTCTTC.

The genes are TRBV6-5 and TRBJ1-2; D not resolved. Trimming cost V 10 bases and J 5 bases, with 11 bases left between them. CDR3 length: 11 amino acids. Per the germline V gene, CDR1 is MNHEY and CDR2 is SVGAGI. CDR3 sequence (DNA): TGTGCCACCCGGTTGGGGTATGGCTACACCTTC. Its translation: CATRLGYGYTF.

Notes on this clone: Additional DNA sequences in this sample encode the identical CDR3. V and J are TRBV6-6 and TRBJ2-3; no definite D call. Germline V gene sequence: CDR1 MNHNY, CDR2 SVGAGI (reference sequence). V lost 2 bases and J lost 3, with 6 bases in between. The CDR3 sequence is 13 residues long. CDR3 sequence (DNA): TGTGCCAGCAGTTACGGCGGAACAGATACGCAGTATTTT. It codes for CASSYGGTDTQYF.

V gene TRBV11-2 combines with J gene TRBJ1-2; D is unclear. Trimming shortened V by 4 bases and J by 2 bases, and 20 bases separated the two germline ends. Germline V gene lookup returns CDR1 SGHAT and CDR2 FQNNGV. The length of the CDR3 is 17 residues. CDR3 residues: CASSYLLVSQDNYGYTF. For the CDR3, the DNA is TGTGCCAGCAGCTACCTTCTAGTAAGTCAAGACAACTATGGCTACACCTTC.